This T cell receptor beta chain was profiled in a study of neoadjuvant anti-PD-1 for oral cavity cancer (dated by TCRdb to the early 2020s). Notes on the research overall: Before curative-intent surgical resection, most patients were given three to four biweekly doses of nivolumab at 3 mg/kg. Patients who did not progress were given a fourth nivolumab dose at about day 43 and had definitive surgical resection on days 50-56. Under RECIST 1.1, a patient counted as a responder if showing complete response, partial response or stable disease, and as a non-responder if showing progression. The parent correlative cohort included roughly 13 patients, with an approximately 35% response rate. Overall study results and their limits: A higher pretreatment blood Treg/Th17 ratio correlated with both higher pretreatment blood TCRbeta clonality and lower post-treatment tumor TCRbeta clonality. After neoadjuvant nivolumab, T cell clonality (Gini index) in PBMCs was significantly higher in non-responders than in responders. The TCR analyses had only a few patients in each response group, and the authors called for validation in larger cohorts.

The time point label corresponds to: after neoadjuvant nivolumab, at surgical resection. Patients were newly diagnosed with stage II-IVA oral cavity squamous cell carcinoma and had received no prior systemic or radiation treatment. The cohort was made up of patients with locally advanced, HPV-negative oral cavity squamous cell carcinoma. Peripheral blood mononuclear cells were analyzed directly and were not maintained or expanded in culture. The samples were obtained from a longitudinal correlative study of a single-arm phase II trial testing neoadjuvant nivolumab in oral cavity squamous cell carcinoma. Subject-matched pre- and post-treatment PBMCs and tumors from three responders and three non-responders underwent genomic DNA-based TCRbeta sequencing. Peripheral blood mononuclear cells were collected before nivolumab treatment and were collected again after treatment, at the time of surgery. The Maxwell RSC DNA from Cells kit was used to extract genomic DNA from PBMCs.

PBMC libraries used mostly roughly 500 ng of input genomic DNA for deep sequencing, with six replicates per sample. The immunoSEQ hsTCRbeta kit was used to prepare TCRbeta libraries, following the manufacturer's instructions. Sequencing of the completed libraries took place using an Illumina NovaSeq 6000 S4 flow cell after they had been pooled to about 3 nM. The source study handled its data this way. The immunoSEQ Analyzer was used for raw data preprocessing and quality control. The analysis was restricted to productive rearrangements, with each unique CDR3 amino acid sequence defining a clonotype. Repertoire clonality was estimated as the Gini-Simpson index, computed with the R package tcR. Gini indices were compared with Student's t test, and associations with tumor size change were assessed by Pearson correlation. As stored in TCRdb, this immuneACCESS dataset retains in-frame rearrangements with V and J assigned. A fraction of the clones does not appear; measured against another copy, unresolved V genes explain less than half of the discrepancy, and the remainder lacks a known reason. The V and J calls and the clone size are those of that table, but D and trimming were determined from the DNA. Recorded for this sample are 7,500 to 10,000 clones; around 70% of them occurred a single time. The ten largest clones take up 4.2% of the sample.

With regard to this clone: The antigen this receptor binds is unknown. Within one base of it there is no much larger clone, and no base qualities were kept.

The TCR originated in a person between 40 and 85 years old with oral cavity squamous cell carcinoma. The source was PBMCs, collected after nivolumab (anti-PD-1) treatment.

The DNA reads as follows: TGTGCCAGCAGTGAAAGGGTGTGGAATCAGCCCCAGCATTTT. Translation gives CASSERVWNQPQHF. Rearrangement joined TRBV2 to TRBJ1-5, with the D gene too uncertain to name. As encoded in the germline V gene, CDR1 is SNHLY while CDR2 is FYNNEI. From the cysteine up to the phenylalanine, the CDR3 has a length of 14 residues. Solely the CDR3 DNA is kept, with 42 bases framed from the first base. V is reduced by 2 bases and J by 4 bases, leaving a spacing of 9 bases between them.